The clone carrying this T cell receptor (beta chain) was detected many times. Its specificity is unknown. This specimen belongs to a study of identical twins. Study-wide findings and caveats: Within beta out-of-frame sequences, the excess sharing observed between twins was weaker.

TCRdb itself ran the 5' RACE reads through MiXCR, one entry per CDR3 protein. The data contain approximately 690,000 distinct CDR3 sequences, 5.5% to 6.5% of them singletons. The origin of this receptor is a man aged 18 to 29 in good health. Sequences were obtained from naive T cells sorted from blood.

DNA for the CDR3: TGTGCCAGCAGCTCCGGGTCCGCCCAAGATACGCAGTATTTT. Translating gives CASSSGSAQDTQYF. The gene calls are TRBV5-6 and TRBJ2-3, with D unclear. This CDR3 is 14 amino acids long. Germline V lookup: CDR1 SGHDT, CDR2 YYEEEE. V lost 3 bases and J 5 bases, leaving 13 bases between the germline ends.